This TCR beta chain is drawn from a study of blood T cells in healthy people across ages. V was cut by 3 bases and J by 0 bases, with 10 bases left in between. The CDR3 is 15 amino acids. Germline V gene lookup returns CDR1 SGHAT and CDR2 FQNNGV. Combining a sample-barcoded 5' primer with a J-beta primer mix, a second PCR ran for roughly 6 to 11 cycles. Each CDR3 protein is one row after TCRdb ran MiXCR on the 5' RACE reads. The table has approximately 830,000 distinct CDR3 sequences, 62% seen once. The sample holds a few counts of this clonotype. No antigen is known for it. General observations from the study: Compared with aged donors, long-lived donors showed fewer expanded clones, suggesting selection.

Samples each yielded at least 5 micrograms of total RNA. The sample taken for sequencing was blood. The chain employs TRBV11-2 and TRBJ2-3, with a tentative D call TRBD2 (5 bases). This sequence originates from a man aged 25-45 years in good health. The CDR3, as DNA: TGTGCCAGCAGCTTGGGCGGGTCTAGCACAGATACGCAGTATTTT. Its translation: CASSLGGSSTDTQYF.